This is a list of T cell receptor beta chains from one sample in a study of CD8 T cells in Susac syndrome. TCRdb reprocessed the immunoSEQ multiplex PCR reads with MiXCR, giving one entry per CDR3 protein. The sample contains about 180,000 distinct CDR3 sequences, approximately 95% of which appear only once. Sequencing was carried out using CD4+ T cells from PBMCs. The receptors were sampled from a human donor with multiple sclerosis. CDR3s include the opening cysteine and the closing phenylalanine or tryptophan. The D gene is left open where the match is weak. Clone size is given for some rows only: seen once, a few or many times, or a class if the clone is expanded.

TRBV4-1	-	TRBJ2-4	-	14	TGCGCCAGCAGCCAACTTCAGGGGTTAAACATTCAGTACTTC	CASSQLQGLNIQYF
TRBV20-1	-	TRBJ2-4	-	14	TGCAGTGCGCCGCCCTTGGGGGGCGGGAACATTCAGTACTTC	CSAPPLGGGNIQYF
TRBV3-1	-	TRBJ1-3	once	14	TGTGCCAGCAGCCGAGACTTCTCTGGAAACACCATATATTTT	CASSRDFSGNTIYF
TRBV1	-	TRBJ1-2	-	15	TGCACCAGCAGCCAAGGCCTTCTTGAGCGCTATGGCTACACCTTC	CTSSQGLLERYGYTF
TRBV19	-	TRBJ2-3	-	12	TGTGCCAGTAGGGAGACTAGTGATACGCAGTATTTT	CASRETSDTQYF
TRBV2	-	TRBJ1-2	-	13	TGTGCCAGCAGTTCAGGGAGCAGCTATGGCTACACCTTC	CASSSGSSYGYTF
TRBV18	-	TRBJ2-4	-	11	TGTGCCAGCTCACCACAAAACATTCAGTACTTC	CASSPQNIQYF
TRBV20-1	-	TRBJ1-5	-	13	TGCAGTGCTGGGGAGTCCCTTAATCAGCCCCAGCATTTT	CSAGESLNQPQHF
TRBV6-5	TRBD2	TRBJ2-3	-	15	TGTGCCAGCAGAATTAGAGCGGGGGGCCCAGATACGCAGTATTTT	CASRIRAGGPDTQYF
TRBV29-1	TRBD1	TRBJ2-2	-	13	TGCAGCGTCGACAGGGGTTCAACCGGGGAGCTGTTTTTT	CSVDRGSTGELFF
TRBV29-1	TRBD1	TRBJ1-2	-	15	TGCAGCGTTCCATGGGGTGCAACAGGGGGCTATGGCTACACCTTC	CSVPWGATGGYGYTF
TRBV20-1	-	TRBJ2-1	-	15	TGCAGTGCTAGACGGGCTGGAGAGTCCTACAATGAGCAGTTCTTC	CSARRAGESYNEQFF
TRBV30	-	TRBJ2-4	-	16	TGTGCCTGGAGTCCTCGACAATTACTAGCCAAAAACATTCAGTACTTC	CAWSPRQLLAKNIQYF
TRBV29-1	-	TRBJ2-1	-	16	TGCAGCGTTGACCTGGGGCTAGCGAGCTCCTACAATGAGCAGTTCTTC	CSVDLGLASSYNEQFF
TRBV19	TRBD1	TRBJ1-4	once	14	TGTGCCAGTGACGCGGCAGGGGGGTACGAAAAACTGTTTTTT	CASDAAGGYEKLFF
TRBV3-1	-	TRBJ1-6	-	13	TGTGCCAGCAGCCCATCCCCGGGGTCACCCCTCCACTTT	CASSPSPGSPLHF
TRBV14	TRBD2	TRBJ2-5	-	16	TGTGCCAGCAGCCCTCGAGGGCAGCGGGGACCCCGGACCCAGTACTTC	CASSPRGQRGPRTQYF
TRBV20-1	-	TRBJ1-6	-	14	TGCAGTGCTACGGTGCTCTCCGATAATTCACCCCTCCACTTT	CSATVLSDNSPLHF
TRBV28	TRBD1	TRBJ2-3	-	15	TGTGCCAGCAGTTTCTCCGGGACAGGCACAGATACGCAGTATTTT	CASSFSGTGTDTQYF
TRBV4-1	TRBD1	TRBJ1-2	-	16	TGCGCCAGCAGCCAAGATATCGGGACAGCAAACTATGGCTACACCTTC	CASSQDIGTANYGYTF
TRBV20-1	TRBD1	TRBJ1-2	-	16	TGCAGTGCTAGAGATTTATTCAGGGGGCACATCTATGGCTACACCTTC	CSARDLFRGHIYGYTF
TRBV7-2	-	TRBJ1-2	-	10	TGTGCCAGCAGAGGACCCTTCTACACCTTC	CASRGPFYTF
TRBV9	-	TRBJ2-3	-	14	TGTGCCAGCAGCGTTAGGGGTGGAGGAGATACGCAGTATTTT	CASSVRGGGDTQYF
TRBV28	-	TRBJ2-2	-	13	TGTGCCACCCGGGGCTCGAACACCGGGGAGCTGTTTTTT	CATRGSNTGELFF
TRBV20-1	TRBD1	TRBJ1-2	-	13	TGCAGTGCTCCGACAGGGGTTAACTATGGCTACACCTTC	CSAPTGVNYGYTF
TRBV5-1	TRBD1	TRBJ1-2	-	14	TGCGCCAGCAGCTTCACCGGGACAGGGGATGGCTACACCTTC	CASSFTGTGDGYTF
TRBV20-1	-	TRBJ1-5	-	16	TGCAGTGCTAGAGAGAGGATAGGAAATAGCAATCAGCCCCAGCATTTT	CSARERIGNSNQPQHF
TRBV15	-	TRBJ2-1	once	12	TGTGCCACCAGCAGGGAAACTAATGAGCAGTTCTTC	CATSRETNEQFF